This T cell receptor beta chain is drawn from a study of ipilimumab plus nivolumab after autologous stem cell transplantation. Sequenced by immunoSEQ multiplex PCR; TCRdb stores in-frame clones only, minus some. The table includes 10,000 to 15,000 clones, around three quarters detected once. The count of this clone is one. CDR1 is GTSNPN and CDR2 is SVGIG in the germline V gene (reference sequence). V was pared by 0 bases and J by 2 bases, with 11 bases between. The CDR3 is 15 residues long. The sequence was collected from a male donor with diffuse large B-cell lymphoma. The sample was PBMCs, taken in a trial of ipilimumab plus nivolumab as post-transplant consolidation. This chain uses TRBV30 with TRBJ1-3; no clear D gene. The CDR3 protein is CAWSVGGGTGNTIYF. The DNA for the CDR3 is TGTGCCTGGAGTGTAGGAGGAGGGACTGGAAACACCATATATTTT.